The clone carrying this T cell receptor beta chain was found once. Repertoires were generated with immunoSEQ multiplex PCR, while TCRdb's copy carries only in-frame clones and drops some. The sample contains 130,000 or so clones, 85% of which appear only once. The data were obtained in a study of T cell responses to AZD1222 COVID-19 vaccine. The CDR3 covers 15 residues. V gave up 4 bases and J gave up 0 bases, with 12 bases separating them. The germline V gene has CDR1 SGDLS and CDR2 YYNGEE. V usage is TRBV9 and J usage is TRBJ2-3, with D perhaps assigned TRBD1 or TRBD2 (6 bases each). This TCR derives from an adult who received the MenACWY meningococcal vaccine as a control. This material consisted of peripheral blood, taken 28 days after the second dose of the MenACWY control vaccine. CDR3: CASSPRGLSTDTQYF. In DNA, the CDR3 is TGTGCCAGCAGCCCTCGGGGGCTTAGCACAGATACGCAGTATTTT.